The source of this TCR beta chain is a study of cytotoxic CD8 clonotypes in ibrutinib-treated CLL. Whole-study results and caveats: An increase in clonality occurred at ibrutinib response, followed by a return toward baseline at progression.

With sequencing, the targeted depth ranged from 1 in 200,000 to 1 in 1 million T cells. The repertoire was sequenced with immunoSEQ multiplex PCR; TCRdb's copy has only in-frame clones and lacks some. This sample has around 330,000 clones, with roughly 71% found just once. Of note for this clone: Its antigen remains unidentified.

V was clipped by 3 bases and J by 2 bases; unmatched bases: 8. Per germline, CDR1 MGHRA and CDR2 YSYEKL. CDR3 length equals 17 residues. The chain joins TRBV4-1 to TRBJ2-7; TRBD2 matches at 12 bases. The sequenced sample was PBMCs, obtained after 36 months of ibrutinib treatment. The receptor was isolated from a human donor with chronic lymphocytic leukemia. The CDR3 DNA reads as TGCGCCAGCAGCCACAGACTAGCGGGGGAGCGGGCCTACGAGCAGTACTTC. As protein: CASSHRLAGERAYEQYF.